Below, 9 T cell receptor beta chains from the same sample are listed, as sequenced in a study of response to subunit inactivated influenza vaccine (dated by TCRdb to between 2018 and 2020). Library method: RT-PCR. Sequencing used an Illumina HiSeq 2500. Through fastp at Q25 and MiXCR, TCRdb rebuilt clones from the public reads, retaining in-frame beta chains. Duplicate CDR3 protein sequences are folded into a single record with the most common DNA and genes. Across this sample there are 430,000 or so distinct CDR3 sequences, with about 10% seen only once. The ten largest clones take up roughly 12% of the sample. This specimen's time point label, interpreted: around 45 days after influenza vaccine administration. The sequencing here drew on PBMCs from blood, taken 40 to 50 days after vaccination. The receptors here all came from a man aged 50-60 years who received an inactivated influenza vaccine. Donor details come from another sample of the same person, matched by shared clones.

The J gene is TRBJ1-1, the V gene TRBV3-1; 7 bases match TRBD1. The CDR3 sequence is 15 residues long. Per germline, CDR1 LGHDT and CDR2 YNNKEL (reference sequence). With 1 base clipped from V and 7 bases from J, the junction kept 9 bases outside the gene matches. CDR3 loop: CASSQVSRGVSEAFF. CDR3 DNA: TGTGCCAGCAGCCAAGTGTCCAGGGGGGTCAGTGAAGCTTTCTTT. Full variable domain (missing parts from reference TRBV3-1 and TRBJ1-1): DTAVSQTPKYLVTQMGNDKSIKCEQNLGHDTMYWYKQDSKKFLKIMFSYNNKELIINETVPNRFSPKSPDKAHLNLHINSLELGDSAVYFCASSQVSRGVSEAFFGQGTRLTVV.

This clonotype turned up a few times. The chain combines TRBV5-1 with TRBJ2-5, with D maybe TRBD1 (6 bases). Germline loops: CDR1 SGHRS, CDR2 YFSETQ. V was pared by 5 bases and J by 0 bases, with 17 bases between. The CDR3 is made up of 16 amino acids. The CDR3 nucleotides read TGCGCCAGCAGGCCAGGGGTCGGCTGGTACCAAGAGACCCAGTACTTC. This codes for CASRPGVGWYQETQYF.

Many counts were recorded for this clonotype. The CDR3 sequence: CASGRTGASNTEAFF. Here the CDR3 DNA reads TGTGCCAGCGGTCGGACCGGGGCATCGAACACTGAAGCTTTCTTT. The chain employs TRBV6-1 and TRBJ1-1; D may be TRBD1 (5 bases). The germline V gene encodes CDR1 MNHNS and CDR2 SASEGT. The CDR3 sequence is 15 residues long. Trimming removed 8 bases from V and 1 base from J, with 17 bases in between.

V gene TRBV10-3 combines with J gene TRBJ1-2; tentatively, D is TRBD1 (5 bases). There are 13 residues in the CDR3. CDR1 is ENHRY and CDR2 is SYGVKD in the germline V gene. The germline V and J ends were trimmed by 10 bases and 4 bases, with 16 bases remaining between them. CDR3 protein: CATSAGTFYGYTF. Written as DNA, the CDR3 is TGTGCCACTTCCGCAGGGACCTTCTATGGCTACACCTTC.

The chain is built from TRBV7-9 and TRBJ2-7, with D hard to call. The V and J ends lost 1 base and 4 bases respectively, with 8 bases between them. Per the germline V gene, CDR1 is SEHNR and CDR2 is FQNEAQ (reference sequence). The CDR3 extends over 13 amino acids. The CDR3 is CASSLGSLYEQYF. The CDR3 DNA reads TGTGCCAGCAGCTTAGGCAGCCTATACGAGCAGTACTTC.

The chain recombines TRBV7-2 with TRBJ2-1, with a possible D match to TRBD2 (7 bases). The CDR3 totals 15 residues. Trimming left V 5 bases short and J 3 bases short, with 14 bases between. CDR1 SGHTA and CDR2 FQGNSA come from the germline V gene. The CDR3 sequence: CASSQGTTNYNEQFF. The CDR3 coding sequence is TGTGCCAGCAGCCAGGGGACTACCAACTACAATGAGCAGTTCTTC.

This clonotype was picked up a small number of times. The genes are TRBV5-1 and TRBJ2-1, with a possible D match to TRBD2 (5 bases). V dropped 0 bases and J dropped 4 bases, with 17 bases sitting between them. This CDR3 comprises 17 residues. Germline CDR1 is SGHRS and CDR2 is YFSETQ. In DNA, the CDR3 is TGCGCCAGCAGCTTGGCCGGCGGAGCGGAAGCGTACAATGAGCAGTTCTTC. Amino acid sequence: CASSLAGGAEAYNEQFF.

This clonotype was seen a handful of times. This rearrangement joins TRBV11-2 to TRBJ1-6; possibly TRBD1 for D (5 bases). CDR3 size: 18 residues. The germline V and J ends were trimmed by 2 bases and 9 bases, with 23 bases remaining between them. Germline CDR1 and CDR2: SGHAT and FQNNGV. The CDR3 DNA reads as TGTGCCAGCAGCTTATTCAGGGCGTCACTTGGGCCCCCTTCACCCCTCCACTTT. Protein sequence: CASSLFRASLGPPSPLHF.

This rearrangement joins TRBV7-2 to TRBJ2-2, with 8 bases identical to TRBD1. V shed 7 bases and J 5 bases; nucleotides not matched to a gene: 6. This CDR3 is built from 14 residues. CDR1 is SGHTA and CDR2 is FQGNSA in the germline V gene. In DNA form, the CDR3 reads TGTGCCAGCAACTTGAGACAGGGGACCGGGGAGCTGTTTTTT. It encodes CASNLRQGTGELFF. Variable domain in full (rest from reference TRBV7-2 and TRBJ2-2): GAGVSQSPSNKVTEKGKDVELRCDPISGHTALYWYRQSLGQGLEFLIYFQGNSAPDKSGLPSDRFSAERTGGSVSTLTIQRTQQEDSAVYLCASNLRQGTGELFFGEGSRLTVL.